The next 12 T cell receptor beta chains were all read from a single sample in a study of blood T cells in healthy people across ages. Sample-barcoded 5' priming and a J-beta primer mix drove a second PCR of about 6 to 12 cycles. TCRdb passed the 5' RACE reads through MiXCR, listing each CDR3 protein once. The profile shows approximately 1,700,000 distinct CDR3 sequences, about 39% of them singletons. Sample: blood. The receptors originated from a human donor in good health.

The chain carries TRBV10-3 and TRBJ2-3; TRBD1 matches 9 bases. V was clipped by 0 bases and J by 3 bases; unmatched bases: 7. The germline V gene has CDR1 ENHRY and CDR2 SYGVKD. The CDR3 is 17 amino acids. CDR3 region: CAISESKGTGTTDTQYF. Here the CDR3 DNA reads TGTGCCATCAGTGAGTCGAAAGGGACAGGGACAACAGATACGCAGTATTTT.

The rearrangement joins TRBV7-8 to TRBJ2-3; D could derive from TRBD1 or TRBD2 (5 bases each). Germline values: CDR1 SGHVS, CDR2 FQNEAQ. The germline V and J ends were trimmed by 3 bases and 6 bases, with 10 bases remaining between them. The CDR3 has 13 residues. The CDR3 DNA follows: TGTGCCAGCAGCTTTCATGGGACCGATACGCAGTATTTT. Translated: CASSFHGTDTQYF.

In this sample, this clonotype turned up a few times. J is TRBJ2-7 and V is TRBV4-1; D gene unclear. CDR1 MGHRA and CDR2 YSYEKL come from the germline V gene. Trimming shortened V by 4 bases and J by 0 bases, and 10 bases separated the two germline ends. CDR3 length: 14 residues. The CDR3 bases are TGCGCCAGCAGCCCGCTACAGCACTCCTACGAGCAGTACTTC. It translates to CASSPLQHSYEQYF.

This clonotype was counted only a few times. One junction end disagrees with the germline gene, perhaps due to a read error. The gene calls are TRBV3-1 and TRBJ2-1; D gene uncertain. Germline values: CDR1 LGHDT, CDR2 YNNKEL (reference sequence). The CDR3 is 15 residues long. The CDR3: CASSQDLGPWNEQFF. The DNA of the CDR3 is TGTGCCAGTAGCCAAGATCTGGGCCCGTGGAATGAGCAGTTCTTC.

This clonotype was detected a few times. For the CDR3, the DNA is TGTGCCAGCAGCTCTGACCCGACACTTAGCAATCAGCCCCAGCATTTT. Protein: CASSSDPTLSNQPQHF. The V gene is TRBV6-6, the J gene TRBJ1-5; D call uncertain. CDR1 is MNHNY, CDR2 SVGAGI, per germline (reference sequence). The CDR3 is 16 residues long. The V gene lost 6 bases and the J gene lost 0 bases, with 15 bases spanning the gap.

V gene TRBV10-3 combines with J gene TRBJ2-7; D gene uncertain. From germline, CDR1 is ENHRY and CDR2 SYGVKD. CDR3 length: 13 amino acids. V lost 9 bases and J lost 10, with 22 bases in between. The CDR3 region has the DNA TGTGCCATAAAGGAAGCAGCTCAAGACACTCAGTACTTC. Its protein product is CAIKEAAQDTQYF.

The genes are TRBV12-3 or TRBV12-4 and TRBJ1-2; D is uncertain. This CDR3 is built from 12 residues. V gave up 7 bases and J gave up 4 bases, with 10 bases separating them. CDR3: CASNVGPYGYTF. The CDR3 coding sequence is TGTGCCAGCAACGTGGGCCCCTATGGCTACACCTTC.

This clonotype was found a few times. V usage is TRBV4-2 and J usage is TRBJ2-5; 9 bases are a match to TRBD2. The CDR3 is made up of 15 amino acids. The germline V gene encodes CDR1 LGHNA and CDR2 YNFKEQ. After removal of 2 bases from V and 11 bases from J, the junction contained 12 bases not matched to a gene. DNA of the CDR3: TGTGCCAGCAGCCAAACAGCGGGGGGATACAATGAGCAGTACTTC. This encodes CASSQTAGGYNEQYF.

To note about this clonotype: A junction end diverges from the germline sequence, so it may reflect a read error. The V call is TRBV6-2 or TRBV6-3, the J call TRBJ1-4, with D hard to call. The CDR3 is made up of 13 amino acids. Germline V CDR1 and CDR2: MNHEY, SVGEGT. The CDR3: CASRPTTHEKRFF. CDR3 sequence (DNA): TGTGCCAGCCGGCCCACCACTCACGAAAAACGGTTTTTT.

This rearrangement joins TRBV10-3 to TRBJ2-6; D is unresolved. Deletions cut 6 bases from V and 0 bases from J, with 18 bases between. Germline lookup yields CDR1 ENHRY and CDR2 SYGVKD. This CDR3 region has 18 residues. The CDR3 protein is CAISSVRSHPSGANVLTF. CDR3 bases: TGTGCCATCAGCTCTGTGAGGTCTCACCCCTCTGGGGCCAACGTCCTGACTTTC.

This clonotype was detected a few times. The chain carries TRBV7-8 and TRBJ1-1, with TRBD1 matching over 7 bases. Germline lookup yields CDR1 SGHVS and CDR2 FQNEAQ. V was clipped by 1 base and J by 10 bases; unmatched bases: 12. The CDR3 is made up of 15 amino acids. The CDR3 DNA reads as TGTGCCAGCAGCTTAGGGCCCGGGACAGTTCAGGGAGCTTTCTTT. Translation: CASSLGPGTVQGAFF.

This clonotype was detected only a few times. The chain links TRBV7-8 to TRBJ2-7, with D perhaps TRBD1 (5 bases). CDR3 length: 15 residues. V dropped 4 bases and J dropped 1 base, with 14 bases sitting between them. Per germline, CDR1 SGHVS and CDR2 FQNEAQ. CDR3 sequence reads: CASSSLRAGSYEQYF. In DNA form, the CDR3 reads TGTGCCAGCAGCTCATTAAGGGCAGGGTCCTACGAGCAGTACTTC.